The present TCR beta chain was sequenced within a study of T cells in Graves' hyperthyroidism and ophthalmopathy. As for the study in general: Peripheral blood was collected at initial diagnosis, before any treatment.

There are 15 residues in the CDR3. Trimming left V 3 bases short and J 3 bases short, with 12 bases between. Authors of the study amplified TCR beta CDR3 regions from RNA transcripts. HTBI primers were the set used in a first-round RT-PCR of the TCR CDR3. TCRdb re-called the multiplex PCR reads through MiXCR, storing one row per CDR3 protein. The sample includes approximately 400,000 distinct CDR3 sequences, less than 15% of them seen just once. This clonotype was seen repeatedly, ten times or more. The V gene is TRBV12-3 or TRBV12-4, the J gene TRBJ2-1; TRBD1 might be the D (6 bases). This clonotype was obtained from a man aged 25 to 40 with Graves' hyperthyroidism that later progressed to Graves' ophthalmopathy. The sample taken for sequencing was blood. CDR3 in amino acids: CASSFVTGLYNEQFF. The CDR3 coding sequence is TGTGCCAGCAGTTTTGTGACAGGCCTCTACAATGAGCAGTTCTTC.